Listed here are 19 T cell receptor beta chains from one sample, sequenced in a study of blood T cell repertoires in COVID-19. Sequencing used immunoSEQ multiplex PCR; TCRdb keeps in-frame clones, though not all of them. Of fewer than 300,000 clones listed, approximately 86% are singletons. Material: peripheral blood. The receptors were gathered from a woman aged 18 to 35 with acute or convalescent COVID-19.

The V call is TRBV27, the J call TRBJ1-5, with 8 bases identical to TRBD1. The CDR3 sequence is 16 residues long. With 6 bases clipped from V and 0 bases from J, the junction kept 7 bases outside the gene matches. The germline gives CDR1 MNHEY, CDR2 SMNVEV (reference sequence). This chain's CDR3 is CASRPGTGDSNQPQHF. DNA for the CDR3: TGTGCCAGCAGACCCGGGACAGGCGATAGCAATCAGCCCCAGCATTTT.

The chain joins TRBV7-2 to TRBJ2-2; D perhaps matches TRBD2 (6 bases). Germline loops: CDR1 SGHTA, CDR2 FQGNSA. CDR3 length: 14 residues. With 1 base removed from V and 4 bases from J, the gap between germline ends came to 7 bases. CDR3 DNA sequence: TGTGCCAGCAGCTTAGTCGGGGGCACCGGGGAGCTGTTTTTT. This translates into CASSLVGGTGELFF. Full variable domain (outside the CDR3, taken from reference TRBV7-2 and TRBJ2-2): GAGVSQSPSNKVTEKGKDVELRCDPISGHTALYWYRQSLGQGLEFLIYFQGNSAPDKSGLPSDRFSAERTGGSVSTLTIQRTQQEDSAVYLCASSLVGGTGELFFGEGSRLTVL.

DNA of the CDR3: TGTGCCAGTAGTACCCTAGGGGGCACTGAAGCTTTCTTT. Translated: CASSTLGGTEAFF. The rearrangement links TRBV19 to TRBJ1-1, with a tentative D call TRBD1 (6 bases). CDR1 is LNHDA, CDR2 SQIVND, per germline (reference sequence). The CDR3 is 13 amino acids. V lost 4 bases, J lost 4 bases, and 10 bases lay in between.

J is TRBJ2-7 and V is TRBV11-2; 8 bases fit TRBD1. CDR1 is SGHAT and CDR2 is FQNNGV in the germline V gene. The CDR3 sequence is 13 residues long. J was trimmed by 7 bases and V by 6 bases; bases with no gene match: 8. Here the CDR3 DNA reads TGTGCCAGCAGATCTGCCAGGGGGCAAGAGCAGTACTTC. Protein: CASRSARGQEQYF.

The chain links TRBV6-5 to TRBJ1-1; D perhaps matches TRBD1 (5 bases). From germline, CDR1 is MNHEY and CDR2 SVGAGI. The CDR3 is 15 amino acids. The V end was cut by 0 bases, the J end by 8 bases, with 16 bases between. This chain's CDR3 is CASSYSAGEMREAFF. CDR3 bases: TGTGCCAGCAGTTACTCGGCGGGGGAGATGCGGGAAGCTTTCTTT.

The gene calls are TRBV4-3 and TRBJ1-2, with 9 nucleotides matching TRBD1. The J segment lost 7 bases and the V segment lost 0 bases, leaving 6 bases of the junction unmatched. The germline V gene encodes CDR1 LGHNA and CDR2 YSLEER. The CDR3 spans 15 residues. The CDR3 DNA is TGCGCCAGCAGCCAAGAAGGACAGGGGTGGTTTGGCTACACCTTC. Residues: CASSQEGQGWFGYTF.

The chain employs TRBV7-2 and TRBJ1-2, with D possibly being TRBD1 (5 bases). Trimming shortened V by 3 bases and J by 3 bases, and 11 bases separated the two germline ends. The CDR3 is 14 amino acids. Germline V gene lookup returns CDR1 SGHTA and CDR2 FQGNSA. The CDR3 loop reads CASSLSGLDYGYTF. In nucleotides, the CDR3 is TGTGCCAGCAGCTTGTCAGGGCTCGACTATGGCTACACCTTC.

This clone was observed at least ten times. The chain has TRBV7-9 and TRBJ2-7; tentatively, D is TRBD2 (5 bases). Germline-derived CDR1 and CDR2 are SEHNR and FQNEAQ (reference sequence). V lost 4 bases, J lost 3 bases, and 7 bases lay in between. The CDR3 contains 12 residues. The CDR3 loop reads CASSSDYYEQYF. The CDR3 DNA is TGTGCCAGCAGCTCTGACTACTACGAGCAGTACTTC.

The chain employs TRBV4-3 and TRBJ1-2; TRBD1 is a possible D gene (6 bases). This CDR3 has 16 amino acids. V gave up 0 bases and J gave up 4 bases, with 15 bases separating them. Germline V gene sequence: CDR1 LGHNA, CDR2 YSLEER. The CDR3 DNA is TGCGCCAGCAGCCAAGAGCTTTCCAGGGGCATCTATGGCTACACCTTC. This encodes CASSQELSRGIYGYTF.

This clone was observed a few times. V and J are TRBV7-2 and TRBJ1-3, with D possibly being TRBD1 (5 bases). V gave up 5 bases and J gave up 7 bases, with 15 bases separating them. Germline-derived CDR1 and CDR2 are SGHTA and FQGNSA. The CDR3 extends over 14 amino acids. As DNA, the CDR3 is TGTGCCAGCAGCCTACCTAGGACACCGAACACCATATATTTT. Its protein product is CASSLPRTPNTIYF. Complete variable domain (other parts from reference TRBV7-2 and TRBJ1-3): GAGVSQSPSNKVTEKGKDVELRCDPISGHTALYWYRQSLGQGLEFLIYFQGNSAPDKSGLPSDRFSAERTGGSVSTLTIQRTQQEDSAVYLCASSLPRTPNTIYFGEGSWLTVV.

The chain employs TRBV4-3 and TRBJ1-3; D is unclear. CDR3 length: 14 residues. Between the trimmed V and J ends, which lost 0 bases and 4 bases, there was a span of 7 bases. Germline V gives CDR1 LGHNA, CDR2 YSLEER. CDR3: CASSQDLVGNTIYF. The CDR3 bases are TGCGCCAGCAGCCAAGATCTCGTAGGAAACACCATATATTTT.

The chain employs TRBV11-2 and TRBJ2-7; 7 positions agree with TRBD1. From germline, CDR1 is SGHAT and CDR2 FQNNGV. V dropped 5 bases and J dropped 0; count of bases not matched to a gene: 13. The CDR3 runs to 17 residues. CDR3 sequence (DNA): TGTGCCAGCAGCCCTTACAATGACAGGGTCCTCTCCTACGAGCAGTACTTC. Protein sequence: CASSPYNDRVLSYEQYF.

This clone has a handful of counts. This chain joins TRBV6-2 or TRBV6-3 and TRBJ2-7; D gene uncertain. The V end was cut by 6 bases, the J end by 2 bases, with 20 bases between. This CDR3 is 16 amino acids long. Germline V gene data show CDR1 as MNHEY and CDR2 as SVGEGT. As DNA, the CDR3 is TGTGCCAGCAGCCCTTCCTTCCTCGCAGGAACCTACGAGCAGTACTTC. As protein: CASSPSFLAGTYEQYF.

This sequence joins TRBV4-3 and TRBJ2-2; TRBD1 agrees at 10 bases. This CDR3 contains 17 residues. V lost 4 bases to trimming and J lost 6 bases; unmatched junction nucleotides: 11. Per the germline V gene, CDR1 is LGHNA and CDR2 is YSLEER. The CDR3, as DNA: TGCGCCAGCAGCCCCCTAGGGACAGGGGTTTTATCCGGGGAGCTGTTTTTT. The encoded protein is CASSPLGTGVLSGELFF.

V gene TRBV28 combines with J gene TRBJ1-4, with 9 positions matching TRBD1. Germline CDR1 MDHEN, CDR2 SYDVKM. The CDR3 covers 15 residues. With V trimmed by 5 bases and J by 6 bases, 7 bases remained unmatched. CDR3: CASSARGQGYEKLFF. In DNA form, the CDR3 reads TGTGCCAGCAGTGCGCGGGGACAGGGCTATGAAAAACTGTTTTTT.

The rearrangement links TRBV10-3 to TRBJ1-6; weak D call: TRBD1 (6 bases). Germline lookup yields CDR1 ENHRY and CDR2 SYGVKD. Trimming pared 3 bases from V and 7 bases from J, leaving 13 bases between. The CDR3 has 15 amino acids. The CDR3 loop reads CAISEQGRGNSPLHF. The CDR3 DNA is TGTGCCATCAGTGAACAGGGTAGGGGAAATTCACCCCTCCACTTT.

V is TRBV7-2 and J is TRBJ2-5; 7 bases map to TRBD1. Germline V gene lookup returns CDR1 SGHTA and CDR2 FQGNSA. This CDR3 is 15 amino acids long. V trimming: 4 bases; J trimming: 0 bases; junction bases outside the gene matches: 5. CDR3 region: CASSYQTGYQETQYF. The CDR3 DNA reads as TGTGCCAGCAGCTACCAGACAGGGTACCAAGAGACCCAGTACTTC.

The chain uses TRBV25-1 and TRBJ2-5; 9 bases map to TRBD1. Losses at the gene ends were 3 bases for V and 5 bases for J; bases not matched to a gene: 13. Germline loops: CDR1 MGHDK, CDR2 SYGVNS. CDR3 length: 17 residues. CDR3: CASSDGTGGAYRETQYF. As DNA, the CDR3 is TGTGCCAGCAGTGATGGCACAGGGGGCGCGTATAGGGAGACCCAGTACTTC.

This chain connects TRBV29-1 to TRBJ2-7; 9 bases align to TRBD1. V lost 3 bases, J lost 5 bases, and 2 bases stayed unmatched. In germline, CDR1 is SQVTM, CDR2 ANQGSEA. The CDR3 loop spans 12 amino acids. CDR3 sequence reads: CSVDGTGNEQYF. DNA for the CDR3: TGCAGCGTTGACGGGACAGGGAACGAGCAGTACTTC.